These 18 T cell receptor beta chains originate from one sample sequenced in a study of T cell responses to AZD1222 COVID-19 vaccine (dated by TCRdb to the early 2020s). This sample's time point label indicates: about 28 days (+/-7) after the second vaccine dose. The method was the immunoSEQ multiplex PCR assay. The table was pulled from immuneACCESS by TCRdb, which kept in-frame rearrangements only. Such tables lose some clones; where checked, under half of the loss comes from unresolved V genes, and the rest has no known cause. This sample holds 95,000 to 100,000 clones; 85% to 90% were observed only once. About a sixth of the sample comes from the top ten. The material sequenced was peripheral blood, taken 28 days after the second AZD1222 dose. These TCRs come from an adult who received the AZD1222 COVID-19 vaccine.

The chain recombines TRBV4-1 with TRBJ2-7; 11 bases are a match to TRBD1. The CDR3 has 16 residues. Looked up from germline, CDR1 is MGHRA and CDR2 is YSYEKL. V gave up 2 bases and J gave up 6 bases; unmatched junction bases: 9. DNA of the CDR3: TGCGCCAGCAGCCAAAGTCCCGGGACAGGGGGGGTCGAGCAGTACTTC. This encodes CASSQSPGTGGVEQYF.

The rearrangement joins TRBV27 to TRBJ2-3; 7 positions agree with TRBD2. Germline V gene lookup returns CDR1 MNHEY and CDR2 SMNVEV (reference sequence). V was clipped by 3 bases and J by 4 bases; unmatched bases: 7. This CDR3 spans 15 amino acids. The CDR3 region is CASSFRGRGADTQYF. CDR3 DNA: TGTGCCAGCAGTTTCCGCGGGAGAGGGGCAGATACGCAGTATTTT.

V gene TRBV30 combines with J gene TRBJ1-1; D is ambiguous. Germline lookup yields CDR1 GTSNPN and CDR2 SVGIG (reference sequence). This CDR3 is 12 amino acids long. Trimming cost V 5 bases and J 4 bases, with 11 bases left between them. CDR3 in DNA: TGTGCCTGGGGGGTTGGGCGCACTGAAGCTTTCTTT. This codes for CAWGVGRTEAFF.

V and J are TRBV6-2 or TRBV6-3 and TRBJ2-1; 14 nucleotides agree with TRBD2. CDR3 length equals 16 residues. Per germline, CDR1 MNHEY and CDR2 SVGEGT. J gave up 8 bases and V 3 bases, and 6 bases lay outside the gene matches. The CDR3 region has the DNA TGTGCCAGCAGTTATCTTAGACTAGCGGGAGGGTATGAGCAGTTCTTC. This gives the protein CASSYLRLAGGYEQFF.

The chain carries TRBV2 and TRBJ2-3, with 10 bases identical to TRBD2. Germline CDR1 reads SNHLY; CDR2 reads FYNNEI. This CDR3 has 17 amino acids. The J segment lost 0 bases and the V segment lost 9 bases, leaving 12 bases of the junction unmatched. The DNA of the CDR3 is TGTGCCAGTCGGAGGGGTAGCGGGAGGTCTAGCACAGATACGCAGTATTTT. Translated, it gives CASRRGSGRSSTDTQYF.

V and J are TRBV19 and TRBJ2-7; 8 bases match TRBD1. The CDR3 has 16 amino acids. CDR1 LNHDA and CDR2 SQIVND come from the germline V gene (reference sequence). Trimming cost V 3 bases and J 0 bases; bases outside gene matches: 7. The CDR3, as DNA: TGTGCCAGTAGTATCCGGGCAGGGGGCCTCTCCTACGAGCAGTACTTC. It yields the protein CASSIRAGGLSYEQYF. Combining the CDR3 with reference TRBV19 and TRBJ2-7 gives the whole variable domain DGGITQSPKYLFRKEGQNVTLSCEQNLNHDAMYWYRQDPGQGLRLIYYSQIVNDFQKGDIAEGYSVSREKKESFPLTVTSAQKNPTAFYLCASSIRAGGLSYEQYFGPGTRLTVT.

The chain combines TRBV28 with TRBJ1-1; a weak D match, TRBD1 (5 bases). CDR1 is MDHEN, CDR2 SYDVKM, per germline. CDR3 length: 14 amino acids. V was pared by 7 bases and J by 1 base, with 13 bases between. DNA of the CDR3: TGTGCCAGCATCTCGGACATACCGAACACTGAAGCTTTCTTT. This encodes CASISDIPNTEAFF.

The chain is built from TRBV3-1 (or the pseudogene TRBV3-2) and TRBJ2-1; possible D gene TRBD2, 6 bases. The germline V gene encodes CDR1 LGHDT and CDR2 YNNKEL (reference sequence). The CDR3 loop spans 13 amino acids. V lost 3 bases and J 10 bases, leaving 13 bases between the germline ends. The DNA for the CDR3 is TGTGCCAGCAGCCAGAGCGGGCTTGGAGAGCAGTTCTTC. It codes for CASSQSGLGEQFF.

This clone was seen only once. The chain uses TRBV19 and TRBJ1-1; possible D gene TRBD1, 5 bases. Trimming shortened V by 3 bases and J by 10 bases, and 21 bases separated the two germline ends. CDR3 length: 15 residues. Germline loops: CDR1 LNHDA, CDR2 SQIVND (reference sequence). In nucleotides, the CDR3 is TGTGCCAGTAGTATTCGGGGCAACCCTTTCCGCGTAGCTTTCTTT. This gives the protein CASSIRGNPFRVAFF.

V and J are TRBV9 and TRBJ1-1; D is ambiguous. The CDR3 loop spans 14 amino acids. CDR1 is SGDLS and CDR2 is YYNGEE in the germline V gene. Trimming left V 0 bases short and J 3 bases short, with 9 bases between. CDR3 in amino acids: CASSVVPDYTEAFF. Written as DNA, the CDR3 is TGTGCCAGCAGCGTAGTTCCAGACTACACTGAAGCTTTCTTT.

The chain carries TRBV9 and TRBJ2-1; 8 nucleotides match TRBD2. The V segment lost 4 bases and the J segment 8 bases; nucleotides outside the gene matches: 17. Per the germline V gene, CDR1 is SGDLS and CDR2 is YYNGEE. The CDR3 covers 17 residues. Here the CDR3 DNA reads TGTGCCAGCAGCTCTCGAGATAGCGGGGAGGATTTGTATGAGCAGTTCTTC. It is translated as CASSSRDSGEDLYEQFF.

This rearrangement joins TRBV6-5 to TRBJ1-4; D remains unclear. With 2 bases removed from V and 2 bases from J, the gap between germline ends came to 6 bases. Germline values: CDR1 MNHEY, CDR2 SVGAGI. This CDR3 is built from 14 residues. CDR3 DNA: TGTGCCAGCAGTTACGAGGGTACTAATGAAAAACTGTTTTTT. Its protein product is CASSYEGTNEKLFF.

This clone has only a few counts. The CDR3 sequence: CASSRGQYYGYTF. The CDR3 coding sequence is TGTGCCAGCAGCCGGGGACAGTACTATGGCTACACCTTC. The chain recombines TRBV9 with TRBJ1-2; 7 nucleotides match TRBD1. The CDR3 is 13 amino acids. CDR1 is SGDLS and CDR2 is YYNGEE in the germline V gene. V was pared by 4 bases and J by 3 bases, with 3 bases of the junction left unmatched.

The chain couples TRBV4-1 to TRBJ2-7; no clear D gene. The CDR3 covers 14 residues. The V and J ends lost 3 bases and 5 bases respectively, with 14 bases between them. Germline CDR1 reads MGHRA; CDR2 reads YSYEKL. Here the CDR3 DNA reads TGCGCCAGCAGCCAGCCACTCCGGCGGAACGAGCAGTACTTC. Protein: CASSQPLRRNEQYF.

The chain joins TRBV5-1 to TRBJ2-5, with 7 bases fitting TRBD1. The CDR3 totals 15 residues. CDR1 is SGHRS, CDR2 YFSETQ, per germline. The ends lost 1 base at V and 4 bases at J; junction bases unmatched: 7. DNA of the CDR3: TGCGCCAGCAGCTTGTCTCAGGGGGTTTTAGAGACCCAGTACTTC. It specifies CASSLSQGVLETQYF.

As to this clone: Other DNA variants within this sample encode the same CDR3. J is TRBJ1-5 and V is TRBV6-2 or TRBV6-3, with 7 bases matching TRBD1. V dropped 4 bases and J dropped 2; count of bases not matched to a gene: 2. This CDR3 comprises 14 residues. Germline V gene data show CDR1 as MNHEY and CDR2 as SVGEGT. In nucleotides, the CDR3 is TGTGCCAGCAGTTGGGACAGCGGCAATCAGCCCCAGCATTTT. Protein: CASSWDSGNQPQHF.

This chain links TRBV24-1 with TRBJ2-7; maybe TRBD2 (6 bases). From germline, CDR1 is KGHDR and CDR2 SFDVKD. Trimming cost V 6 bases and J 0 bases, with 8 bases left between them. CDR3 size: 13 residues. CDR3 protein: CATSRRDSYEQYF. In DNA form, the CDR3 reads TGTGCCACCAGTAGGCGGGACTCCTACGAGCAGTACTTC.

The chain couples TRBV7-8 to TRBJ2-7; a weak D match, TRBD1 (6 bases). The CDR3 length is 13 residues. Germline V gene data show CDR1 as SGHVS and CDR2 as FQNEAQ. V lost 5 bases and J 9 bases, leaving 17 bases between the germline ends. The CDR3 sequence is CASSENRERGQYF. The CDR3 bases are TGTGCCAGCAGCGAAAACAGGGAAAGGGGGCAGTACTTC. Full variable domain (remainder filled in from reference TRBV7-8 and TRBJ2-7): GAGVSQSPRYKVAKRGQDVALRCDPISGHVSLFWYQQALGQGPEFLTYFQNEAQLDKSGLPSDRFFAERPEGSVSTLKIQRTQQEDSAVYLCASSENRERGQYFGPGTRLTVT.